A selection of T cell receptor beta chains follows, all from one sample in a study of OX40 agonist ivuxolimab in advanced cancers. The protocol was immunoSEQ multiplex PCR, while the TCRdb copy is restricted to in-frame clones and leaves out a portion. The sample includes approximately 44,000 clones, approximately 80% of them seen just once. The sample consisted of CD4+ or CD8+ T cells sorted from blood, taken in a trial of the OX40 agonist ivuxolimab. The receptors derive from an adult with an advanced solid tumor such as melanoma, head and neck, liver or kidney cancer. Each CDR3 is given with its conserved first and last residue. D genes are given only for firm matches. Clone sizes are given selectively: once, few, many, or a class where the clone is expanded.

.	TRBV27	TRBD2	21	TRBJ2-5	CASSPRGSGRSRVVAFETQYF	TGTGCCAGCAGTCCCCGCGGTAGCGGGAGGTCCCGGGTCGTGGCGTTCGAGACCCAGTACTTC
medium-sized	TRBV6-5	TRBD1	14	TRBJ1-4	CASSSWTGYEKLFF	TGTGCCAGCAGTTCTTGGACAGGGTATGAAAAACTGTTTTTT
few	TRBV9	.	13	TRBJ2-5	CASSANSQETQYF	TGTGCCAGCAGCGCCAACTCCCAAGAGACCCAGTACTTC
.	TRBV5-1	TRBD2	15	TRBJ2-3	CASSPGRPTTDTQYF	TGCGCCAGCAGCCCCGGGAGGCCAACCACAGATACGCAGTATTTT
.	TRBV29-1	.	13	TRBJ1-2	CSVVGTEAYGYTF	TGCAGCGTGGTGGGGACGGAGGCCTATGGCTACACCTTC
.	TRBV18	.	15	TRBJ2-3	CASSPPSKGTDTQYF	TGTGCCAGCTCACCACCCTCGAAGGGCACAGATACGCAGTATTTT
.	TRBV10-1	.	13	TRBJ1-1	CASTRGGGTEAFF	TGCGCCAGCACTCGAGGAGGGGGCACTGAAGCTTTCTTT
.	TRBV4-2	TRBD1	18	TRBJ2-2	CASSQKGDRPMNTGELFF	TGTGCCAGCAGCCAAAAAGGGGACAGGCCGATGAACACCGGGGAGCTGTTTTTT
.	TRBV4-1	TRBD1	15	TRBJ1-4	CASSHGDSSNEKLFF	TGCGCCAGCAGCCATGGGGACAGCTCTAATGAAAAACTGTTTTTT
.	TRBV4-1	.	15	TRBJ2-7	CASSRLRDSGYEQYF	TGCGCCAGCAGCCGCCTCCGGGACTCGGGCTACGAGCAGTACTTC
.	TRBV2	TRBD1	14	TRBJ2-2	CASEDRVSSGELFF	TGTGCCAGTGAGGACAGGGTATCATCCGGGGAGCTGTTTTTT
.	TRBV19	.	18	TRBJ2-6	CASSSGLASLPGANVLTF	TGTGCCAGTAGTAGCGGATTGGCCAGCCTCCCTGGGGCCAACGTCCTGACTTTC
once	TRBV5-1	.	14	TRBJ2-1	CASRMGERYNEQFF	TGCGCCAGCAGGATGGGGGAGCGGTACAATGAGCAGTTCTTC
once	TRBV5-4	.	15	TRBJ2-3	CASSLRSAATDTQYF	TGTGCCAGCAGCCTCAGGTCAGCAGCCACAGATACGCAGTATTTT
.	TRBV29-1	.	12	TRBJ1-1	CSAGVPNTEAFF	TGCAGCGCCGGTGTACCGAACACTGAAGCTTTCTTT
.	TRBV5-1	.	17	TRBJ1-2	CASSLGSPTKSYYGYTF	TGCGCCAGCAGCTTGGGATCGCCGACGAAATCTTACTATGGCTACACCTTC
.	TRBV7-6	TRBD1	15	TRBJ2-2	CASSAGTGLVGELFF	TGTGCCAGCAGCGCGGGGACAGGGTTGGTCGGGGAGCTGTTTTTT
.	TRBV11-3	.	17	TRBJ2-2	CASSLSLFGGGTGELFF	TGTGCCAGCAGCTTATCTCTCTTTGGAGGCGGCACCGGGGAGCTGTTTTTT
.	TRBV11-3	TRBD1	15	TRBJ2-7	CASSWGQRLPYEQYF	TGTGCCAGCAGCTGGGGACAGCGACTCCCCTACGAGCAGTACTTC
.	TRBV9	TRBD1	16	TRBJ1-1	CATSPGQGARDTEAFF	TGTGCCACAAGCCCGGGACAGGGGGCGAGGGACACTGAAGCTTTCTTT
.	TRBV30	TRBD1	18	TRBJ1-5	CAWSGGLMRDRGDQPQHF	TGTGCCTGGAGTGGAGGATTAATGCGGGACAGGGGGGATCAGCCCCAGCATTTT
.	TRBV7-3	.	14	TRBJ1-1	CASSPGQSNTEAFF	TGTGCCAGCAGCCCTGGACAGTCGAACACTGAAGCTTTCTTT
.	TRBV2	.	14	TRBJ1-3	CASRGTGPGNTIYF	TGTGCCAGCAGAGGAACAGGGCCTGGAAACACCATATATTTT
.	TRBV9	TRBD1	16	TRBJ1-5	CASSPGTGASNQPQHF	TGTGCCAGCAGCCCCGGGACAGGGGCTAGCAATCAGCCCCAGCATTTT
.	TRBV7-9	TRBD2	18	TRBJ2-1	CASSSTSRTSGRVNEQFF	TGTGCCAGCAGCTCCACATCTCGGACTAGCGGGAGGGTCAATGAGCAGTTCTTC
.	TRBV28	TRBD1	19	TRBJ2-3	CASSFLPGGQGFGTDTQYF	TGTGCCAGCAGTTTTCTCCCTGGGGGACAGGGGTTCGGCACAGATACGCAGTATTTT
few	TRBV28	.	10	TRBJ2-3	CASSYGTQYF	TGTGCCAGCAGTTATGGTACGCAGTATTTT
.	TRBV5-5	.	13	TRBJ2-2	CASSILLTGELFF	TGTGCCAGCAGTATCTTACTAACCGGGGAGCTGTTTTTT
once	TRBV28	.	15	TRBJ1-3	CASSPLGTTGNTIYF	TGTGCCAGCAGTCCCCTCGGGACCACTGGAAACACCATATATTTT
.	TRBV4-1	TRBD2	16	TRBJ2-7	CASSPLFRQAGNEQYF	TGCGCCAGCAGCCCCCTCTTCCGGCAAGCGGGAAACGAGCAGTACTTC
.	TRBV18	.	15	TRBJ2-7	CASSPNSPRYDEQYF	TGTGCCAGCTCTCCGAACAGTCCCCGATACGACGAGCAGTACTTC
.	TRBV28	.	15	TRBJ1-5	CASSLRGGSNQPQHF	TGTGCCAGCAGTTTACGGGGTGGTAGCAATCAGCCCCAGCATTTT
.	TRBV6-5	.	13	TRBJ1-5	CASSWGANQPQHF	TGTGCCAGCAGTTGGGGGGCAAATCAGCCCCAGCATTTT
.	TRBV28	.	11	TRBJ1-2	CASRANYGYTF	TGTGCCAGTAGGGCTAACTATGGCTACACCTTC
.	TRBV30	TRBD2	15	TRBJ2-1	CAWSVGAGEWNEQFF	TGTGCCTGGAGTGTAGGAGCGGGAGAATGGAATGAGCAGTTCTTC